This TCR beta chain emerged from a study of blood T cell repertoires in COVID-19. Method: immunoSEQ multiplex PCR; TCRdb's copy keeps in-frame clones and lacks some. There are some 120,000 clones in the sample; about 74% occur only once, and roughly 7.9% lies in the top ten. The V segment lost 1 base and the J segment 6 bases; nucleotides outside the gene matches: 2. Germline assignment: CDR1 MNHNS and CDR2 SASEGT. This CDR3 spans 15 amino acids. The sequence was obtained from a human donor in a cohort sampled during active COVID-19. Sequencing was carried out using peripheral blood. The chain combines TRBV6-1 with TRBJ2-1; 11 nucleotides match TRBD2. The CDR3 is CASSEGTSGSNEQFF. The DNA for the CDR3 is TGTGCCAGCAGTGAAGGGACTAGCGGGTCCAATGAGCAGTTCTTC.